This T cell receptor (beta chain) was captured by sequencing in a study of blood T cell repertoires in COVID-19. Looking at the study overall: The United States, Italy and Spain supplied acute and convalescent COVID-19 samples. In each case, the material was cDNA or gDNA derived from T cells, B-cell-depleted T cells, or PBMCs.

In the original workflow: Cell counts per sample came from amplifying reference gene primers. Produced via immunoSEQ multiplex PCR; TCRdb's table is partial and in-frame only. That table gives V, J and clone size, and the DNA gave D and trimming. Of more than 25,000 clones listed, 80% to 90% are singletons. Germline assignment: CDR1 LNHDA and CDR2 SQIVND (reference sequence). This CDR3 is built from 15 residues. Trimming removed 5 bases at V and 0 bases at J, with 10 bases between. Sequencing was done on a sample of peripheral blood. The gene calls are TRBV19 and TRBJ2-2; tentatively, D is TRBD1 (5 bases). The clonotype was recovered from a human donor in a cohort sampled during active COVID-19. DNA of the CDR3: TGTGCCAGTAGTCTCGACAGAGCGAACACCGGGGAGCTGTTTTTT. Translated, it gives CASSLDRANTGELFF.